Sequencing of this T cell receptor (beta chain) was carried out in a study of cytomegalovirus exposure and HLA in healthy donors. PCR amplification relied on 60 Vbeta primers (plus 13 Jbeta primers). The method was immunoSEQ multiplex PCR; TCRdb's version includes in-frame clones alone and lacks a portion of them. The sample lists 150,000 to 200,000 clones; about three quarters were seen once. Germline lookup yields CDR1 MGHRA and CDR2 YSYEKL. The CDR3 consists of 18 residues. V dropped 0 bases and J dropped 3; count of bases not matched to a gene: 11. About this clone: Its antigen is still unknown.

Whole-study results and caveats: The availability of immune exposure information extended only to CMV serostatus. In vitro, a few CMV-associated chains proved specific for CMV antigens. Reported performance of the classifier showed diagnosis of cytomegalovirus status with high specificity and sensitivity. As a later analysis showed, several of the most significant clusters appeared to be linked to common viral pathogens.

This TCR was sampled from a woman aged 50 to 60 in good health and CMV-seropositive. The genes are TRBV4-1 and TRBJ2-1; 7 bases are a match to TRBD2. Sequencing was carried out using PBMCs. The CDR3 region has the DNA TGCGCCAGCAGCCAAGATGGGGTCGGGCGGGGGATCTACAATGAGCAGTTCTTC. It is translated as CASSQDGVGRGIYNEQFF.